The 8 T cell receptor beta chains below were found in one sample sequenced in a study of graft-versus-host responses after intestinal transplantation. These receptors have no known antigen. Only in-frame clones appear in the TCRdb table, and some are missing; sequencing was by immunoSEQ multiplex PCR. The repertoire holds nearly 110,000 clones, with roughly 87% as singletons. This specimen was unstimulated CD4+ T cells sorted from spleen or lymph node cells, taken before transplant. These receptors were taken from a human donor who was the organ donor for an intestinal transplant.

J is TRBJ2-7 and V is TRBV7-9, with 14 bases matching TRBD2. The germline CDR1 and CDR2 sequences are SEHNR and FQNEAQ (reference sequence). J lost 4 bases, V lost 4 bases, and 6 bases had no gene match. The CDR3 contains 16 residues. CDR3 DNA sequence: TGTGCCAGCAGCTCGGGACTAGCGGGAGAGAGATACGAGCAGTACTTC. Its translation: CASSSGLAGERYEQYF.

The chain uses TRBV4-1 and TRBJ2-7; 8 nucleotides align to TRBD1. The CDR3 totals 18 residues. V gave up 0 bases and J gave up 2 bases; unmatched junction bases: 12. CDR1 MGHRA and CDR2 YSYEKL come from the germline V gene. The CDR3 sequence: CASSQDVEATGVAYEQYF. DNA of the CDR3: TGCGCCAGCAGCCAAGATGTAGAAGCGACAGGGGTGGCCTACGAGCAGTACTTC.

The genes are TRBV7-9 and TRBJ2-1, with D perhaps assigned TRBD1 or TRBD2 (6 bases each). Trimming took off 3 bases at V and 0 bases at J, with 15 bases between the two ends. The CDR3 consists of 17 residues. Germline lookup yields CDR1 SEHNR and CDR2 FQNEAQ (reference sequence). The CDR3 region has the DNA TGTGCCAGCAGCTTGGACGGGGGCTCGAGCTCCTACAATGAGCAGTTCTTC. This sequence encodes CASSLDGGSSSYNEQFF.

The chain has TRBV5-1 and TRBJ2-5, with a possible D match to TRBD2 (6 bases). Germline CDR1 reads SGHRS; CDR2 reads YFSETQ. This CDR3 is 13 amino acids long. V lost 4 bases to trimming and J lost 3 bases, with 10 bases between them. The CDR3 is CASSPRTKETQYF. CDR3 nucleotide sequence: TGCGCCAGCAGCCCCCGGACTAAAGAGACCCAGTACTTC.

The CDR3 sequence: CASSERSLAGQTQYF. DNA of the CDR3: TGTGCCAGCAGTGAACGAAGTTTGGCGGGACAGACCCAGTACTTC. V and J are TRBV6-1 and TRBJ2-5, with a possible D match to TRBD2 (6 bases). Germline V gene data show CDR1 as MNHNS and CDR2 as SASEGT. Trimming pared 2 bases from V and 6 bases from J, leaving 16 bases between. CDR3 length: 15 amino acids.

This chain joins TRBV6-5 and TRBJ2-3; tentatively, D is TRBD1 (5 bases). There are 15 residues in the CDR3. V lost 2 bases and J 1 base, leaving 10 bases between the germline ends. Germline V gene sequence: CDR1 MNHEY, CDR2 SVGAGI. CDR3 coding DNA: TGTGCCAGCAGTTACAGGCAAGGGGGCACAGATACGCAGTATTTT. Translated: CASSYRQGGTDTQYF.

The rearrangement uses TRBV2 and TRBJ2-7; 10 bases align to TRBD2. V was clipped by 4 bases and J by 3 bases; unmatched bases: 3. This CDR3 is built from 14 residues. Germline values: CDR1 SNHLY, CDR2 FYNNEI. The CDR3: CASSGASGSYEQYF. CDR3 nucleotide sequence: TGTGCCAGCAGTGGGGCTAGCGGGAGCTACGAGCAGTACTTC.

The rearrangement links TRBV6-5 to TRBJ2-3, with D perhaps matching TRBD2 (6 bases). V lost 4 bases to trimming and J lost 0 bases, with 11 bases between them. This CDR3 comprises 15 residues. From germline, CDR1 is MNHEY and CDR2 SVGAGI. In DNA form, the CDR3 reads TGTGCCAGCAGTTCCACCGGGGGAAGCACAGATACGCAGTATTTT. Translation gives CASSSTGGSTDTQYF.